Presented here are 6 T cell receptor beta chains from one specimen sequenced in a study of cytotoxic CD8 clonotypes in ibrutinib-treated CLL. Profiled with immunoSEQ multiplex PCR; TCRdb holds only in-frame clones, not every one. There are 50,000 to 75,000 clones in the sample; roughly 70% occur only once, and around 42% lies in the top ten. The sequencing here drew on PBMCs, taken after 12 months of ibrutinib treatment. Source of these receptors: a human donor with chronic lymphocytic leukemia.

The CDR3 DNA reads TGTGCCAGCAGCTTAGCGCAGGACGGGAGGGCCGAGCAGTACTTC. Amino acids: CASSLAQDGRAEQYF. The V call is TRBV7-2, the J call TRBJ2-7, with 8 bases fitting TRBD2. This CDR3 is built from 15 residues. Germline-derived CDR1 and CDR2 are SGHTA and FQGNSA. V dropped 0 bases and J dropped 6; count of bases not matched to a gene: 7.

The chain carries TRBV9 and TRBJ2-5; no reliable D call. V dropped 0 bases and J dropped 4 bases, with 13 bases sitting between them. This CDR3 is 15 amino acids long. From germline, CDR1 is SGDLS and CDR2 YYNGEE. CDR3 bases: TGTGCCAGCAGCGTAGATAGCCCCCAATCAGAGACCCAGTACTTC. As protein: CASSVDSPQSETQYF.

This chain connects TRBV4-1 to TRBJ1-1; D is perhaps TRBD1 (6 bases). In germline, CDR1 is MGHRA, CDR2 YSYEKL. The V end lost 6 bases, the J end lost 5 bases, and 16 bases lay between the germline ends. CDR3 size: 14 residues. DNA of the CDR3: TGCGCCAGCAGTCACAGGGCCTTTAAGACTGAAGCTTTCTTT. This codes for CASSHRAFKTEAFF.

V is TRBV2 and J is TRBJ2-7, with 9 bases aligning to TRBD2. CDR1 and CDR2 from the germline V gene are SNHLY and FYNNEI. V lost 3 bases, J lost 6 bases, and 9 bases stayed unmatched. The CDR3 covers 15 residues. The CDR3 coding sequence is TGTGCCAGCAGTGAGATGGGACTAGCCCGAGGCGAGCAGTACTTC. This translates into CASSEMGLARGEQYF.

Note on this clone: One end of the junction fails to match germline, which may point to a read error. V is TRBV7-7 and J is TRBJ2-2, with a tentative D call TRBD1 (6 bases). Germline-derived CDR1 and CDR2 are SSHAT and FNYEAQ (reference sequence). The CDR3 runs to 17 residues. CDR3 protein: CASSPGTTGMNTGELFF. The CDR3 coding sequence is TGTGCTAGCAGCCCTGGGACAACTGGAATGAACACCGGGGAGCTGTTTTTT.

This chain uses TRBV28 with TRBJ2-5; TRBD1 is a possible D gene (7 bases). Trimming removed 4 bases at V and 2 bases at J, with 20 bases between. Germline V lookup: CDR1 MDHEN, CDR2 SYDVKM. This CDR3 is 17 amino acids long. CDR3 region: CASSSNRIQGGQETQYF. The CDR3 DNA reads TGTGCCAGCAGTTCGAACCGAATCCAGGGGGGACAAGAGACCCAGTACTTC.